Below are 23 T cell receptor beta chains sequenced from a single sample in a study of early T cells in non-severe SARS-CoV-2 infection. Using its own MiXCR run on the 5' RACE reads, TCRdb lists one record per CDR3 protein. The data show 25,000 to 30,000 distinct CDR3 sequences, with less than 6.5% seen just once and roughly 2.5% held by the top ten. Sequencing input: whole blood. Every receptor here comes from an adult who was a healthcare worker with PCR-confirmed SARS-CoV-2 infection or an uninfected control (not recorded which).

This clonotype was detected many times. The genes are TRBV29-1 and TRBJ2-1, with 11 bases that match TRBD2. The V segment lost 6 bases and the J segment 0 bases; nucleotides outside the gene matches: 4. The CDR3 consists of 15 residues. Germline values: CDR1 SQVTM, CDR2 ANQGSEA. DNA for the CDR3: TGCAGCGTCTATACTAGCGGGAGCTCCTACAATGAGCAGTTCTTC. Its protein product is CSVYTSGSSYNEQFF.

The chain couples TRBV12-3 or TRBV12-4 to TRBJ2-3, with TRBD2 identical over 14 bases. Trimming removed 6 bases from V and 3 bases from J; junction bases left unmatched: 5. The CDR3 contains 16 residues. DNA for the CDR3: TGTGCCAGCAGCCGGACTAGCGGGGGGTTAACAGATACGCAGTATTTT. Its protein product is CASSRTSGGLTDTQYF.

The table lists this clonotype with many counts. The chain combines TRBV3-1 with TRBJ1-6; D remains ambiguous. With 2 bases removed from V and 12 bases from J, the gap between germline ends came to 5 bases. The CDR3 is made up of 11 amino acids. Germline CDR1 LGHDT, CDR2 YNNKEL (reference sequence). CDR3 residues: CASSQLGPLHF. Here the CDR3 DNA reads TGTGCCAGCAGCCAACTGGGACCCCTCCACTTT.

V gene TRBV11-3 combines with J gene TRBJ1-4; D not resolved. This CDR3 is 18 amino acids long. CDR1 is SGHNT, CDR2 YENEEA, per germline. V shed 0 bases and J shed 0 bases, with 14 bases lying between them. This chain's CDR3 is CASSLDRTGEATNEKLFF. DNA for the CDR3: TGTGCCAGCAGCTTAGATCGGACCGGAGAAGCAACTAATGAAAAACTGTTTTTT.

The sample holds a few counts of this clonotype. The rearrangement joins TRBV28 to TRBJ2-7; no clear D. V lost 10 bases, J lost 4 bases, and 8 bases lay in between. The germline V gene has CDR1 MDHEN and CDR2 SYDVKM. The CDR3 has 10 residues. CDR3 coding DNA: TGTGCCACCTCGAGGTACGAGCAGTACTTC. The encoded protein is CATSRYEQYF.

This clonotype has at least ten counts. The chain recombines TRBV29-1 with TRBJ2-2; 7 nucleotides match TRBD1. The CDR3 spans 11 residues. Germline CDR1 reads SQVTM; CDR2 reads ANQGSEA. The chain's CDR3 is CSDRVYGELFF. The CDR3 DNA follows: TGCAGTGACAGGGTTTACGGGGAGCTGTTTTTT.

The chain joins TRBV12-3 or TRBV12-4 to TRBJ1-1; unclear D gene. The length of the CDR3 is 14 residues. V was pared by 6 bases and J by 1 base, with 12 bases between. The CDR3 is CASSPAVSNTEAFF. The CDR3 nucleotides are TGTGCCAGCAGCCCGGCGGTGTCGAACACTGAAGCTTTCTTT.

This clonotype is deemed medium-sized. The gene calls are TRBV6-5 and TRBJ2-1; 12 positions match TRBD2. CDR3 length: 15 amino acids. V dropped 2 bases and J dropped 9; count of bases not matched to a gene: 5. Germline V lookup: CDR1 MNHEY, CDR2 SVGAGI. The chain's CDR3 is CASSYRTSGTSEQFF. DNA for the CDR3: TGTGCCAGCAGTTACCGGACTAGCGGGACCAGTGAGCAGTTCTTC.

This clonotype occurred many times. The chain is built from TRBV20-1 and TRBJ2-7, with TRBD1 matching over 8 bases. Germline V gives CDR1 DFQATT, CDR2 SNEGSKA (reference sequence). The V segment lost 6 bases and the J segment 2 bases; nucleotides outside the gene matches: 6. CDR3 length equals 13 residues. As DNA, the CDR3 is TGCAGTGCCAACTTACAGGGGGCCTACGAGCAGTACTTC. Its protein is CSANLQGAYEQYF.

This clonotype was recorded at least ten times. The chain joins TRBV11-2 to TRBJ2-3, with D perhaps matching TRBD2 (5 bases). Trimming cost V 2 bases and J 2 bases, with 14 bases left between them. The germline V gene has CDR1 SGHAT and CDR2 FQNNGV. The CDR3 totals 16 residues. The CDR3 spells CASSLTGSSLTDTQYF. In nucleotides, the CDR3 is TGTGCCAGCAGCTTAACCGGGTCTAGCCTCACAGATACGCAGTATTTT.

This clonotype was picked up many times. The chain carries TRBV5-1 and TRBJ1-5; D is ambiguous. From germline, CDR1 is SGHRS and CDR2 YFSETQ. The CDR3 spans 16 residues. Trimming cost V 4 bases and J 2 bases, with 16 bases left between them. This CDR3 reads CASSPEAVGGNQPQHF. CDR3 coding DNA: TGCGCCAGCAGCCCGGAAGCGGTCGGTGGCAATCAGCCCCAGCATTTT.

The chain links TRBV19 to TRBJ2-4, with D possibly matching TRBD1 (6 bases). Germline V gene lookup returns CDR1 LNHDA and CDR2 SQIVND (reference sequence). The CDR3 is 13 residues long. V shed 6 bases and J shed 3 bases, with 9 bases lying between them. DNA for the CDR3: TGTGCCAGTAGGAGGGGGAACAAAAACATTCAGTACTTC. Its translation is CASRRGNKNIQYF.

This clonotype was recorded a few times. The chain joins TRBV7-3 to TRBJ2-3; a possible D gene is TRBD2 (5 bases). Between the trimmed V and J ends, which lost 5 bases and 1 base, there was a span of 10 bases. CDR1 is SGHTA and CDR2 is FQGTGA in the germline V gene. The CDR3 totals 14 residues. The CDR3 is CASSTSGGTDTQYF. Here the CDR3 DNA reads TGTGCCAGCAGCACCTCCGGGGGCACAGATACGCAGTATTTT. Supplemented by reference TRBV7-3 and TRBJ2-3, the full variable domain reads GAGVSQTPSNKVTEKGKYVELRCDPISGHTALYWYRQSLGQGPEFLIYFQGTGAADDSGLPNDRFFAVRPEGSVSTLKIQRTERGDSAVYLCASSTSGGTDTQYFGPGTRLTVL.

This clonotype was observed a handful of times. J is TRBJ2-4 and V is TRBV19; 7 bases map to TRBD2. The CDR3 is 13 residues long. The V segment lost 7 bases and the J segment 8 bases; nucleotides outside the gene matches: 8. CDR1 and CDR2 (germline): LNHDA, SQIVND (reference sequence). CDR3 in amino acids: CASTPGGSDIQYF. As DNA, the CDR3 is TGTGCCAGTACCCCGGGGGGTAGCGACATTCAGTACTTC.

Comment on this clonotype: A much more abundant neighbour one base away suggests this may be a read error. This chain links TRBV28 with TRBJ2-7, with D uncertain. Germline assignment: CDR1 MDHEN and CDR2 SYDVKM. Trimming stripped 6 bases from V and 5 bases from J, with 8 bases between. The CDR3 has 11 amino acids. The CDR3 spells CASSHSNEQYF. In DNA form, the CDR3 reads TGTGCCAGCAGCCATTCCAACGAGCAGTACTTC.

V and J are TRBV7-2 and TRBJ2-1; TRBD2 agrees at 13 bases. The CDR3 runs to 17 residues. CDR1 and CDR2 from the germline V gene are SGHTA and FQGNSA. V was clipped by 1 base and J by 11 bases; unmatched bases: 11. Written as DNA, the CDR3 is TGTGCCAGCAGCTTAGGTCCGCCGGGACTAGCGGGGAATAAGCAGTTCTTC. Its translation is CASSLGPPGLAGNKQFF.

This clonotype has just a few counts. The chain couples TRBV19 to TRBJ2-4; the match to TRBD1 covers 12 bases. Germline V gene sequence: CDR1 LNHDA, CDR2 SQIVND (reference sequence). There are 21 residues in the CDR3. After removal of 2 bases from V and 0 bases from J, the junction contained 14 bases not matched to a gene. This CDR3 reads CASSIRDRGQKRTLAKNIQYF. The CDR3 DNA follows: TGTGCCAGTAGTATAAGGGACAGGGGGCAGAAAAGGACTCTAGCCAAAAACATTCAGTACTTC.

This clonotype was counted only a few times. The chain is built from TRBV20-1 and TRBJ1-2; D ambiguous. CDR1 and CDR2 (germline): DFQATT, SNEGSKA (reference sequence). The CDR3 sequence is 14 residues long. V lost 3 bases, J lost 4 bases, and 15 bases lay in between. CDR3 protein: CSARRRGSGYGYTF. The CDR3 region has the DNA TGCAGTGCTAGGCGCCGGGGATCAGGCTATGGCTACACCTTC.

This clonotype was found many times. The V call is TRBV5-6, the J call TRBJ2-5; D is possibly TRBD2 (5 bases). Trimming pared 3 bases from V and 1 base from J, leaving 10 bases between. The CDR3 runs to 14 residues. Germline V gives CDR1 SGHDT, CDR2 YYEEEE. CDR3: CASSYRTLQETQYF. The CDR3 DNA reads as TGTGCCAGCAGCTACCGGACTCTCCAAGAGACCCAGTACTTC.

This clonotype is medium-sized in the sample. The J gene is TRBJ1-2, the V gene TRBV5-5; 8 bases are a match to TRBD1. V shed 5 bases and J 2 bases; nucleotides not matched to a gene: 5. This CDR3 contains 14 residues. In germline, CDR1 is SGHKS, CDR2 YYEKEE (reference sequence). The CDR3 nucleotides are TGTGCCAGCAGGATGGGGGACAGGAACTATGGCTACACCTTC. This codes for CASRMGDRNYGYTF.

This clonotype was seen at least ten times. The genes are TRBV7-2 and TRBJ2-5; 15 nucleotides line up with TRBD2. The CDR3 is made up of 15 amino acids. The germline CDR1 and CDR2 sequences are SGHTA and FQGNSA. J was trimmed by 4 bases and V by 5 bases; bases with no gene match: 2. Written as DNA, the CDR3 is TGTGCCAGCAGCCCGGGACTAGCGGGGGGAGAGACCCAGTACTTC. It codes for CASSPGLAGGETQYF. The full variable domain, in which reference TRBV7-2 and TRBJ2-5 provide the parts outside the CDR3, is GAGVSQSPSNKVTEKGKDVELRCDPISGHTALYWYRQSLGQGLEFLIYFQGNSAPDKSGLPSDRFSAERTGGSVSTLTIQRTQQEDSAVYLCASSPGLAGGETQYFGPGTRLLVL.

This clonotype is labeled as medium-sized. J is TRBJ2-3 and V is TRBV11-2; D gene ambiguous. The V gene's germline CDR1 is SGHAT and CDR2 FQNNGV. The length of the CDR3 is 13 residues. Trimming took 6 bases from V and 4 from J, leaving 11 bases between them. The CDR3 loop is CASSFTPADTQYF. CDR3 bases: TGTGCCAGCAGTTTCACCCCGGCAGATACGCAGTATTTT.

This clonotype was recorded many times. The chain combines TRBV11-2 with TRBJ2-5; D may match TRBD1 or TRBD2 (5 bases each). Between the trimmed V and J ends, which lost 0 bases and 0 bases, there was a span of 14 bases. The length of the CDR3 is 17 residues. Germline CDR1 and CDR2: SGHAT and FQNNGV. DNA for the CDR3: TGTGCCAGCAGCTTAGATTTCCTTTCGGGACACCAAGAGACCCAGTACTTC. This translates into CASSLDFLSGHQETQYF.